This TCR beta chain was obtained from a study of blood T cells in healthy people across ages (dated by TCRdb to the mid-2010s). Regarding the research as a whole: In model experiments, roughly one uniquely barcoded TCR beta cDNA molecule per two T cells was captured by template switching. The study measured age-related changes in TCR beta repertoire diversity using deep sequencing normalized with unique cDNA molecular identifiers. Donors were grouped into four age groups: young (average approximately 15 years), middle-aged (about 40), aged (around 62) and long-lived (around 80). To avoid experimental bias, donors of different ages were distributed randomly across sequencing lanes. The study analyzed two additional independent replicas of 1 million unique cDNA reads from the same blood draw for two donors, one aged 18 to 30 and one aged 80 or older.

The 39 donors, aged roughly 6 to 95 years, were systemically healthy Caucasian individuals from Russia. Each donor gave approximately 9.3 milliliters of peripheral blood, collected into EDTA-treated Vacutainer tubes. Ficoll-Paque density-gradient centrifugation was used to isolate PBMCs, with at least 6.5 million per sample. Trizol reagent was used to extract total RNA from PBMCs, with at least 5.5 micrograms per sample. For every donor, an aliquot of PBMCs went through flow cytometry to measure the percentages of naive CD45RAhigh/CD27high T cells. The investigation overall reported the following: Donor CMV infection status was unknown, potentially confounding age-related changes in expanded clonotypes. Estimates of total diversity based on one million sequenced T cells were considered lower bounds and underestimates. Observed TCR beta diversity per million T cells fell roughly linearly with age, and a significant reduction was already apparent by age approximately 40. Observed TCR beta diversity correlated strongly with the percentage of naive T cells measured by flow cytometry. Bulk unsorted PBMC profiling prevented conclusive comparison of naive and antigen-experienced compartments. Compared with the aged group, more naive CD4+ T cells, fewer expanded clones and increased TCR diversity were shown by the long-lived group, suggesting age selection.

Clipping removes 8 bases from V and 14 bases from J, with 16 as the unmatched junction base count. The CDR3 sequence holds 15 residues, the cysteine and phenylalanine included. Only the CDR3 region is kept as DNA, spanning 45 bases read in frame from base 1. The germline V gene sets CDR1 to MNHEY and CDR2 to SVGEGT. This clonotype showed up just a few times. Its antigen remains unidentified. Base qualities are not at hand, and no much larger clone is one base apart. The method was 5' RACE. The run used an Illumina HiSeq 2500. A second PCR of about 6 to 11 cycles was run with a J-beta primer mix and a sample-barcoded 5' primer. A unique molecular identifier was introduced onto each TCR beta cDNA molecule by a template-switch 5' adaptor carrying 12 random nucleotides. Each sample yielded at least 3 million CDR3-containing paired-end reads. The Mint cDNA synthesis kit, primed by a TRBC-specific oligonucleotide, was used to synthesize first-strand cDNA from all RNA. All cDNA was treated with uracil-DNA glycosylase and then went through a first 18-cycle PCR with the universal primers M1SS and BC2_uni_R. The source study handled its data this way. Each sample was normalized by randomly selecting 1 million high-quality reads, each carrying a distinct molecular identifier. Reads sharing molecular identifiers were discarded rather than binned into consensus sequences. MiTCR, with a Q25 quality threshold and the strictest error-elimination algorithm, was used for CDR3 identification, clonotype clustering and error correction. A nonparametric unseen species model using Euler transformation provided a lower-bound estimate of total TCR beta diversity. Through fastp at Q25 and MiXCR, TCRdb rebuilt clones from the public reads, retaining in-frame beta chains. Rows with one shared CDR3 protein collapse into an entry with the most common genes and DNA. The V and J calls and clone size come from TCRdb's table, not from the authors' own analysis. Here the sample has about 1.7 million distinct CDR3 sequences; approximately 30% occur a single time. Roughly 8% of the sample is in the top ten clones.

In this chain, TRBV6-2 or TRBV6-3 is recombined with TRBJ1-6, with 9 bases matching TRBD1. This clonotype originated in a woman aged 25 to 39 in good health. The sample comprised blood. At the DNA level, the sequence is TGTGCCAGCGGTCCAACCGGGACAGGGAGGTCGGCCCTCCACTTT. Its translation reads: CASGPTGTGRSALHF.